This T cell receptor beta chain was sequenced in a study of beta chain features in type 1 diabetes. CD45RO/CCR7/CD25/CD127/CD95/CD27 sorting isolated CD4+ naive, central memory, regulatory and stem cell-like memory cells. Each sorted population was over 98% pure. Sequencing targeted expressed TCRB transcripts, as all isolated RNA had been reverse transcribed. Clones were read by immunoSEQ multiplex PCR, and TCRdb kept only the in-frame ones, dropping some. The repertoire holds some 220,000 clones, about 11% seen once, with over 1% in the top ten. The table lists this clone with a few counts. The antigen remains unidentified. General observations from the study: Shorter templates may be favored by PCR, equally so in patients and controls.

This CDR3 contains 13 residues. Germline V lookup: CDR1 SGHTA, CDR2 FQGTGA. V was pared by 4 bases and J by 1 base, with 7 bases between. The specimen was central memory CD4+ T cells from blood. The chain combines TRBV7-3 with TRBJ1-2; D gene uncertain. This receptor was identified in a young man in good health. The CDR3, as DNA: TGTGCCAGCAGCTCAGAGGTTAACTATGGCTACACCTTC. Translation gives CASSSEVNYGYTF.